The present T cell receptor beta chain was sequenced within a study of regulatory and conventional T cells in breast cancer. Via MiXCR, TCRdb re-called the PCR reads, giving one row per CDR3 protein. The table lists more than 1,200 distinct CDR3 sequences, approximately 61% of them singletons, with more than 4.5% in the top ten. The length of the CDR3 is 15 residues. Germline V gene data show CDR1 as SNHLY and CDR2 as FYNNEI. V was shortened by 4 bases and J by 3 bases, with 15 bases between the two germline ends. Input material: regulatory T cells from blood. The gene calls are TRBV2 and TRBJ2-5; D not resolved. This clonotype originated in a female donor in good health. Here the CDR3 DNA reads TGTGCCAGCAGTGGAAGACTGACACCCAAAGAGACCCAGTACTTC. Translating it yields CASSGRLTPKETQYF.